The T cell receptor beta chain under discussion was sequenced for a study of PD-1 blockade in mismatch repair-deficient tumors. Germline CDR1 is SGDLS and CDR2 is YYNGEE. Trimming stripped 3 bases from V and 5 bases from J, with 17 bases between. The CDR3 is 15 amino acids. Profiling relied on immunoSEQ multiplex PCR, and the TCRdb table lists in-frame clones only, not all of them. The repertoire consists of some 19,000 clones, with over 70% occurring once and the leading ten covering around 1.5%. Overall study findings and caveats: Tumor-resident clones, often absent from pretreatment blood, expanded after pembrolizumab and then contracted.

Mismatch repair deficiency was confirmed in all patients, by PCR or immunohistochemistry. The TCR-sequenced patients were three responders to pembrolizumab. Concerning this clone itself: No antigen is known for it.

This material consisted of PBMCs, taken 52 weeks after starting pembrolizumab. This clonotype was sampled from an adult with mismatch repair-deficient cancer. The chain employs TRBV9 and TRBJ2-5; D might be TRBD2 (6 bases). The CDR3 DNA reads as TGTGCCAGCAGCGCGGGGACTGTCCTTCCGGAGACCCAGTACTTC. Its protein is CASSAGTVLPETQYF.